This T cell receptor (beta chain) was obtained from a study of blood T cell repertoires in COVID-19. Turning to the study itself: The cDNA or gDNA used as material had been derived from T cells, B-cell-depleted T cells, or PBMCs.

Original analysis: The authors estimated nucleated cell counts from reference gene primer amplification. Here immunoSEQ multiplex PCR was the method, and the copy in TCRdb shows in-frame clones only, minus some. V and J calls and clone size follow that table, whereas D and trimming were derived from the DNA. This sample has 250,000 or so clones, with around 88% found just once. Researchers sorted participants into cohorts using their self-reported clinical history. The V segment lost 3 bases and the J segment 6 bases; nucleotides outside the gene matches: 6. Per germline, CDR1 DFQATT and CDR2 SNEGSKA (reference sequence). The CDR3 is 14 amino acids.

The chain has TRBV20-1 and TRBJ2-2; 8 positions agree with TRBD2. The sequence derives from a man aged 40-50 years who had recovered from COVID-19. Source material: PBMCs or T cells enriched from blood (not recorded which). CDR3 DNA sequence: TGCAGTGCTAGTAATCGGGAGGGGTCCGGGGAGCTGTTTTTT. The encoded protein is CSASNREGSGELFF.